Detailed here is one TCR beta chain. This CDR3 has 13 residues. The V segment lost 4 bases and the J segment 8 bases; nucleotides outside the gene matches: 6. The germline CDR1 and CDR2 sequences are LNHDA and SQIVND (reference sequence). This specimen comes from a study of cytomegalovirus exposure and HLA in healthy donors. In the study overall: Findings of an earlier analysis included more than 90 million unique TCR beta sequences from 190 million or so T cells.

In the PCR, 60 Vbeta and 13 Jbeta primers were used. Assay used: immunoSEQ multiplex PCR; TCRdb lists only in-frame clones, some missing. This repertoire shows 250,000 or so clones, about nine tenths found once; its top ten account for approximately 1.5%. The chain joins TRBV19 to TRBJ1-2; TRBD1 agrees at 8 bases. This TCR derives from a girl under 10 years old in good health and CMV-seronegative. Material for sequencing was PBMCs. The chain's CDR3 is CASSRTGYEGYTF. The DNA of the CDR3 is TGTGCCAGTAGTAGGACAGGGTATGAGGGCTACACCTTC.